This T cell receptor (beta chain) was recorded in a study of cytomegalovirus exposure and HLA in healthy donors. To note about this clone: Its antigen is not identified.

General study findings and limits: When a later analysis was performed, an Asian-associated ancestry cluster reportedly had fewer N-insertions than the roughly 670-donor mean. Cytomegalovirus association was listed for around 170 TCR beta chains.

This CDR3 region has 15 residues. From germline, CDR1 is SEHNR and CDR2 FQNEAQ (reference sequence). Trimming left V 2 bases short and J 1 base short, with 11 bases between. The PCR contained 60 Vbeta and 13 Jbeta primers. Clones were read by immunoSEQ multiplex PCR, and TCRdb kept only the in-frame ones, dropping some. In the table there are 100,000 to 150,000 clones, around 87% of which are singletons. Sequenced material: PBMCs. The rearrangement links TRBV7-9 to TRBJ1-1, with unresolved D. This receptor was obtained from a woman aged 30 to 39 in good health and CMV-seronegative. The CDR3 DNA follows: TGTGCCAGCAGCTTATCCCCACGGGGGAACACTGAAGCTTTCTTT. It encodes CASSLSPRGNTEAFF.